These 19 T cell receptor beta chains were all obtained from the same sample, sequenced in a study of blood T cell repertoires in COVID-19. Sequenced by immunoSEQ multiplex PCR; TCRdb stores in-frame clones only, minus some. Of about half a million clones in the sample, approximately 85% were seen once. The sequenced sample was peripheral blood. The receptors shown here come from a human donor in a cohort sampled during active COVID-19.

The chain carries TRBV5-1 and TRBJ2-5, with 11 positions matching TRBD1. The CDR3 has 15 amino acids. The V gene end was trimmed by 9 bases and the J gene end by 5 bases; junction bases not matched to a gene: 12. Looked up from germline, CDR1 is SGHRS and CDR2 is YFSETQ. The CDR3 nucleotides read TGCGCCACCCGGACACCGGGACAGGGGGGGGAGACCCAGTACTTC. It is translated as CATRTPGQGGETQYF.

The chain is built from TRBV29-1 and TRBJ2-7; 7 bases map to TRBD1. The CDR3 has 14 residues. J was trimmed by 3 bases and V by 2 bases; bases with no gene match: 7. Germline values: CDR1 SQVTM, CDR2 ANQGSEA. DNA of the CDR3: TGCAGCGTTGAATTGCCAGGGGGTTACTACGAGCAGTACTTC. Residues: CSVELPGGYYEQYF.

V is TRBV7-3 and J is TRBJ2-1, with D unresolved. The CDR3 is 14 amino acids. Germline CDR1 is SGHTA and CDR2 is FQGTGA. Trimming took off 1 base at V and 8 bases at J, with 12 bases between the two ends. CDR3 amino acids: CASSLMATTDEQFF. The CDR3 coding sequence is TGTGCCAGCAGCTTAATGGCCACTACCGATGAGCAGTTCTTC.

V gene TRBV3-1 (or the pseudogene TRBV3-2) combines with J gene TRBJ2-7; the match to TRBD2 covers 8 bases. Germline V CDR1 and CDR2: LGHDT, YNNKEL (reference sequence). The CDR3 length is 14 residues. The trim removed 4 bases at V and 0 bases at J, leaving 2 bases unmatched. CDR3 DNA sequence: TGTGCCAGCAGCCGGACTAGCAGCTCCTACGAGCAGTACTTC. Protein sequence: CASSRTSSSYEQYF.

V is TRBV6-5 and J is TRBJ1-5, with D unclear. V was clipped by 0 bases and J by 8 bases, with 11 bases between them. Per germline, CDR1 MNHEY and CDR2 SVGAGI. The CDR3 is 14 amino acids. The CDR3: CASSYSPGLKPQHF. The CDR3 DNA follows: TGTGCCAGCAGTTACTCGCCGGGGTTGAAGCCCCAGCATTTT.

The genes are TRBV13 and TRBJ1-2; D possibly corresponds to TRBD1 (5 bases). Germline values: CDR1 PRHDT, CDR2 FYEKMQ (reference sequence). This CDR3 is 13 amino acids long. V was pared by 6 bases and J by 3 bases, with 11 bases between. The CDR3 DNA reads TGTGCCAGCAGTTGGTGGGGGGACTATGGCTACACCTTC. Encoded protein: CASSWWGDYGYTF.

The chain is built from TRBV11-2 and TRBJ2-1, with TRBD2 identical over 7 bases. With V trimmed by 5 bases and J by 7 bases, 8 bases remained unmatched. The CDR3 length is 14 residues. Germline V gene lookup returns CDR1 SGHAT and CDR2 FQNNGV. Written as DNA, the CDR3 is TGTGCCAGCAGCCCGGCGGGAGTTTCAAATGAGCAGTTCTTC. Encoded protein: CASSPAGVSNEQFF. Together with reference TRBV11-2 and TRBJ2-1, the CDR3 gives the full variable domain: EAGVAQSPRYKIIEKRQSVAFWCNPISGHATLYWYQQILGQGPKLLIQFQNNGVVDDSQLPKDRFSAERLKGVDSTLKIQPAKLEDSAVYLCASSPAGVSNEQFFGPGTRLTVL.

The chain couples TRBV19 to TRBJ1-2; D not resolved. Germline lookup yields CDR1 LNHDA and CDR2 SQIVND (reference sequence). CDR3 size: 14 residues. With 5 bases removed from V and 4 bases from J, the gap between germline ends came to 14 bases. The CDR3 bases are TGTGCCAGTAGTGACTCACGGTGGATCTATGGCTACACCTTC. Translating it yields CASSDSRWIYGYTF.

In DNA form, the CDR3 reads TGTGCCGGGAGGGCTCTGCGAGATTCACCCCTCCACTTT. It translates to CAGRALRDSPLHF. The gene calls are TRBV2 and TRBJ1-6; D call uncertain. The germline V gene has CDR1 SNHLY and CDR2 FYNNEI. The CDR3 totals 13 residues. Between the trimmed V and J ends, which lost 11 bases and 8 bases, there was a span of 16 bases.

The chain couples TRBV7-3 to TRBJ2-1; weak D call: TRBD2 (5 bases). V gave up 3 bases and J gave up 6 bases, with 12 bases separating them. The CDR3 runs 14 residues. Per germline, CDR1 SGHTA and CDR2 FQGTGA. For the CDR3, the DNA is TGTGCCAGCAGCTTCGGGCGGAGGAGCAATGAGCAGTTCTTC. This codes for CASSFGRRSNEQFF.

This chain links TRBV24-1 with TRBJ2-1, with 9 bases that match TRBD2. The ends lost 6 bases at V and 4 bases at J; junction bases unmatched: 0. This CDR3 region has 13 residues. From germline, CDR1 is KGHDR and CDR2 SFDVKD. The CDR3 protein is CATSTSGYNEQFF. CDR3 in DNA: TGTGCCACCAGTACTAGCGGGTACAATGAGCAGTTCTTC.

The gene calls are TRBV15 and TRBJ1-5, with D possibly being TRBD1 (5 bases). With 0 bases removed from V and 0 bases from J, the gap between germline ends came to 9 bases. CDR3 length equals 16 residues. Per germline, CDR1 LNHNV and CDR2 YYDKDF (reference sequence). The CDR3 nucleotides are TGTGCCACCAGCAGAGATCGGGGGACTAGCAATCAGCCCCAGCATTTT. Translation: CATSRDRGTSNQPQHF.

V gene TRBV28 combines with J gene TRBJ2-4, with 8 bases identical to TRBD2. Losses at the gene ends were 6 bases for V and 0 bases for J; bases not matched to a gene: 10. Per germline, CDR1 MDHEN and CDR2 SYDVKM. The CDR3 sequence is 17 residues long. The CDR3 is CASSQRTGLGAKNIQYF. The CDR3 nucleotides are TGTGCCAGCAGCCAAAGGACGGGACTAGGAGCCAAAAACATTCAGTACTTC.

The chain combines TRBV15 with TRBJ2-1; 7 bases map to TRBD2. This CDR3 is built from 14 residues. Trimming at V came to 5 bases and at J to 3 bases, leaving 4 bases not matched to a gene. Germline V gene sequence: CDR1 LNHNV, CDR2 YYDKDF (reference sequence). The CDR3 protein is CATSGGLNYNEQFF. The CDR3 nucleotides are TGTGCCACCAGCGGGGGACTAAACTACAATGAGCAGTTCTTC.

Only one count was recorded for this clone. This sequence joins TRBV7-3 and TRBJ2-2; 7 bases align to TRBD2. The CDR3 consists of 18 residues. After removal of 5 bases from V and 0 bases from J, the junction contained 12 bases not matched to a gene. Germline V lookup: CDR1 SGHTA, CDR2 FQGTGA. For the CDR3, the DNA is TGTGCCAGCAGCAGACATAAAACGGGAGGAACGAACACCGGGGAGCTGTTTTTT. The encoded protein is CASSRHKTGGTNTGELFF.

This CDR3 reads CASSPNRDETQYF. CDR3 DNA: TGTGCCAGCTCACCAAACAGAGATGAGACCCAGTACTTC. V and J are TRBV18 and TRBJ2-5; no clear D gene. From germline, CDR1 is KGHSH and CDR2 LQKENI. The V and J ends lost 2 bases and 5 bases respectively, with 9 bases between them. The CDR3 covers 13 residues.

The chain carries TRBV7-3 and TRBJ2-6; D remains unclear. Germline V CDR1 and CDR2: SGHTA, FQGTGA. V lost 2 bases and J lost 0, with 8 bases in between. There are 16 residues in the CDR3. For the CDR3, the DNA is TGTGCCAGCAGCTTAGGTCGCAGCTCTGGGGCCAACGTCCTGACTTTC. This encodes CASSLGRSSGANVLTF.

The gene calls are TRBV24-1 and TRBJ2-2; 8 bases are a match to TRBD1. J was trimmed by 5 bases and V by 6 bases; bases with no gene match: 7. CDR3 size: 15 residues. CDR1 and CDR2 from the germline V gene are KGHDR and SFDVKD. The CDR3 DNA follows: TGTGCCACCAGTACTCCGACAGGGGTGACCGGGGAGCTGTTTTTT. This encodes CATSTPTGVTGELFF.

CDR3 loop: CASRPGQGVDGANVLTF. The CDR3 DNA reads as TGTGCCAGCAGGCCGGGACAGGGGGTCGATGGGGCCAACGTCCTGACTTTC. This chain connects TRBV7-6 to TRBJ2-6, with 11 bases fitting TRBD1. The CDR3 is made up of 17 amino acids. The trim removed 6 bases at V and 3 bases at J, leaving 7 bases unmatched. In germline, CDR1 is SGHVS, CDR2 FNYEAQ.